Reported below is one T cell receptor beta chain. The CDR3 is made up of 14 amino acids. Germline trimming cut 2 bases from V and 5 bases from J; bases unmatched to any gene: 1. Germline CDR1 KGHSH, CDR2 LQKENI. This sample is part of a study of blood T cell repertoires in COVID-19. In the original processing: Estimation of nucleated cell counts relied on the amplification of reference gene primers. Profiling relied on immunoSEQ multiplex PCR, and the TCRdb table lists in-frame clones only, not all of them. V, J and clone size were drawn from that table, and D and trimming were deduced from the DNA. The table shows 50,000 to 80,000 clones, with around 83% occurring only once.

The source material was peripheral blood. This chain connects TRBV18 to TRBJ2-3; the match to TRBD1 covers 10 bases. This TCR was recovered from a woman in her sixties with acute or convalescent COVID-19. CDR3 region: CASSPGQGEDTQYF. The CDR3 nucleotides read TGTGCCAGCTCACCAGGACAGGGGGAAGATACGCAGTATTTT. Full variable domain (rest looked up from reference TRBV18 and TRBJ2-3): NAGVMQNPRHLVRRRGQEARLRCSPMKGHSHVYWYRQLPEEGLKFMVYLQKENIIDESGMPKERFSAEFPKEGPSILRIQQVVRGDSAAYFCASSPGQGEDTQYFGPGTRLTVL.